This T cell receptor (beta chain) emerged from a study of blood T cell repertoires in COVID-19. At the level of the study: Acute and convalescent COVID-19 specimens originated in the United States, Italy and Spain. T cells, B-cell-depleted T cells, or PBMCs supplied cDNA or gDNA.

Germline V gene lookup returns CDR1 SGHTA and CDR2 FQGNSA. The CDR3 has 13 residues. V lost 5 bases and J lost 1, with 8 bases in between. Under the authors' procedure: The authors estimated nucleated cell counts from reference gene primer amplification. TCRdb keeps only in-frame clones here, not all; method: immunoSEQ multiplex PCR. The V and J calls and the clone size are those of that table, but D and trimming were determined from the DNA. The data show around 97,000 clones, with just over 85% seen just once and approximately 3.7% held by the top ten. Sequencing was done on a sample of peripheral blood. The gene calls are TRBV7-2 and TRBJ1-1; D not certain. This clonotype was sampled from a human donor in a cohort sampled during active COVID-19. The CDR3 here is CASSTNRNTEAFF. The CDR3 coding sequence is TGTGCCAGCAGCACAAACAGGAACACTGAAGCTTTCTTT.